This TCR beta chain was found in a study of shared clonotypes between healthy human individuals. Here immunoSEQ multiplex PCR was the method, and the copy in TCRdb shows in-frame clones only, minus some. The sample carries about 1,800,000 clones, around 96% recorded once. Broader study findings: Lower generation probabilities were found for non-shared clonotypes than for those shared by all four donors. An expected dependence of interdonor clonotype sharing on sequencing depth was noted. Naive CD4 clonotype sharing across several donors was around 5.5%.

The CDR3 is made up of 14 amino acids. CDR1 is MNHNS and CDR2 is SASEGT in the germline V gene. The V gene lost 0 bases and the J gene lost 5 bases, with 10 bases spanning the gap. Naive CD8 isolation took CD45RO-negative cells positively selected for CCR7 and excluded terminally differentiated effector memory CD45RA+ cells. Adult Caucasians living in Nashville, Tennessee made up all of the donors. Notes on this clone: Its antigen is undetermined.

The rearrangement uses TRBV6-1 and TRBJ1-2; D ambiguous. The sequencing input was naive CD8+ T cells sorted from blood. This TCR came from a man between 18 and 35 years old in good health. CDR3 sequence (DNA): TGTGCCAGCAGTGAAGCAGTAAATGGGTATGGCTACACCTTC. Translated, it gives CASSEAVNGYGYTF.